The rows below give T cell receptor beta chains drawn from one sample of a study of cytomegalovirus exposure and HLA in healthy donors. Data came from immunoSEQ multiplex PCR; TCRdb stores just in-frame clones and leaves some out. Of just under 150,000 clones in the sample, around 75% were seen once. The sample comprised PBMCs. The receptors come from a woman in her thirties in good health and CMV-seronegative. CDR3s include the opening cysteine and the closing phenylalanine or tryptophan. D genes are given only for firm matches. Only part of the rows carry a size: once, few, many, or a class if the clone is expanded.

j_call clone_size d_call v_call cdr3_nt cdr3_aa
TRBJ2-7 few TRBD2 TRBV29-1 TGCAGCGTCGGGGGGTCCTACGAGCAGTACTTC CSVGGSYEQYF
TRBJ1-5 NA NA TRBV6-1 TGTGCCAGCGGACGGGACTTCAATCAGCCCCAGCATTTT CASGRDFNQPQHF
TRBJ1-1 NA TRBD1 TRBV27 TGTGCCAGCAGTCGGACAGGGATGAACACTGAAGCTTTCTTT CASSRTGMNTEAFF
TRBJ2-7 NA TRBD1 TRBV28 TGTGCCAGCAGTTTGTTTGGGACAGGGACCTACGAGCAGTACTTC CASSLFGTGTYEQYF
TRBJ1-2 NA TRBD1 TRBV7-9 TGTTCCAGCAGCGCTAGAGGGGGCAACTATGGCTACACCTTC CSSSARGGNYGYTF
TRBJ2-1 NA NA TRBV6-5 TGTGCCAGCAGTCTTGAGCGGAGGGAGAGGAATGAGCAGTTCTTC CASSLERRERNEQFF
TRBJ2-5 many NA TRBV2 TGTGCCAGCAGGGTAGAAGAGACCCAGTACTTC CASRVEETQYF
TRBJ2-3 NA NA TRBV2 TGTGCCAGCCGTGAGGGGCAGGGAACAGATACGCAGTATTTT CASREGQGTDTQYF
TRBJ1-3 NA NA TRBV4-1 TGCGCCAGCAGCCAAGTCTCTCGGGGTGGAAACACCATATATTTT CASSQVSRGGNTIYF
TRBJ2-3 NA TRBD2 TRBV15 TGTGCCACCAGCAGAGATAGGTATTTAGCGGGAGGGCCTACTGGCACAGATACGCAGTATTTT CATSRDRYLAGGPTGTDTQYF
TRBJ1-5 NA NA TRBV11-2 TGTGCCAGCAGCTTAGGAGGGTCGGAGCAGCCCCAGCATTTT CASSLGGSEQPQHF
TRBJ1-2 NA TRBD1 TRBV2 TGTGCCAGCAGTGGGGACAGCCTCTATGGCTACACCTTC CASSGDSLYGYTF
TRBJ2-3 NA TRBD2 TRBV4-1 TGCGCCAGCAGCCAAGAACCCCTAGCGGGAGGGGGGGCAATGTTCACAGATACGCAGTATTTT CASSQEPLAGGGAMFTDTQYF
TRBJ1-5 NA TRBD1 TRBV6-1 TGTGCCAGCAGTGAGGGACAGGGAAGTCAGCCCCAGCATTTT CASSEGQGSQPQHF
TRBJ1-1 few NA TRBV2 TGTGCCAGCAGTGAATCGGGGGGCAGAGCTTTCTTT CASSESGGRAFF
TRBJ1-1 NA TRBD1 TRBV7-9 TGTGCCAGCAGCCTCGGACAGGGCGAACGGGGAGCTTTCTTT CASSLGQGERGAFF
TRBJ1-6 NA NA TRBV9 TGTGCCAGCAGCGCCGAAAGTAGAGCCCTCCACTTT CASSAESRALHF
TRBJ2-3 NA TRBD2 TRBV27 TGTGCCAGCACCCGGGACTACCGCACAGATACGCAGTATTTT CASTRDYRTDTQYF
TRBJ1-1 NA NA TRBV6-6 TGTGCCAGCACTTCCGACAGTCTAGAAGCTTTCTTT CASTSDSLEAFF
TRBJ2-7 NA TRBD1 TRBV27 TGTGCCAGCAGTTTAGGACAGGGGGCGTACGAGCAGTACTTC CASSLGQGAYEQYF
TRBJ2-2 once NA TRBV6-5 TGTGCCACCCACAGGTACACCGGGGAGCTGTTTTTT CATHRYTGELFF
TRBJ1-6 NA TRBD1 TRBV2 TGTGCCAGCATCCTAGGGGGACAGGGGAATTCACCCCTCCACTTT CASILGGQGNSPLHF
TRBJ2-7 few NA TRBV4-3 TGCGCCAGCAGCCAAGAGACCCTAGGATCCTACGAGCAGTACTTC CASSQETLGSYEQYF
TRBJ1-2 NA TRBD1 TRBV19 TGTGCCAGTAGCCCACAACCGACAGGGGGCGGCTACACCTTC CASSPQPTGGGYTF
TRBJ2-7 NA NA TRBV6-1 TGTGCCAGCAGTGAAGTACCCGCCGCGGAAGACGAGCAGTACTTC CASSEVPAAEDEQYF
TRBJ2-3 NA NA TRBV28 TGTGCCCTCGGCGGGGACGGGGATACGCAGTATTTT CALGGDGDTQYF
TRBJ1-4 NA NA TRBV7-9 TGTGCCAGCACCCCCCCCGCGGTCGGTAACGGGGAAAAACTGTTTTTT CASTPPAVGNGEKLFF
TRBJ1-1 NA NA TRBV6-5 TGTGCCAGCAGTTACGCCGCAGGGAACACTGAAGCTTTCTTT CASSYAAGNTEAFF
TRBJ1-1 NA TRBD1 TRBV5-1 TGCGCCAGCAGCCGGCTAGGGACAGGGAACACTGAAGCTTTCTTT CASSRLGTGNTEAFF
TRBJ2-3 NA TRBD2 TRBV5-4 TGTGCCAGCAGCTTTGGACAGCGGGGGAACACAGATACGCAGTATTTT CASSFGQRGNTDTQYF
TRBJ2-5 NA NA TRBV4-2 TGTGCCAGCAGCCCCCGGGGGACCCAAGAGACCCAGTACTTC CASSPRGTQETQYF
TRBJ2-1 NA NA TRBV27 TGTGCCAGAAGGACGGGAGCTTACAATGAGCAGTTCTTC CARRTGAYNEQFF
TRBJ2-1 once TRBD2 TRBV5-1 TGCGCCAGCAGCCGCACCGTAAGCGGGGGGGCCAATGAGCAGTTCTTC CASSRTVSGGANEQFF
TRBJ2-5 once TRBD1 TRBV9 TGTGCCAGCAGCGTCCGGACAGGGCAAGAGACCCAGTACTTC CASSVRTGQETQYF
TRBJ2-1 NA TRBD1 TRBV5-1 TGCGCCAGCAGTCCTACTTCCGGGACAGGAGTCTACAATGAGCAGTTCTTC CASSPTSGTGVYNEQFF
TRBJ1-5 NA NA TRBV7-9 TGTGCCAGCAGCCCAACTTCTAGCAATCAGCCCCAGCATTTT CASSPTSSNQPQHF
TRBJ1-1 NA NA TRBV18 TGTGCCAGCTCACCCGGTCGTGGCACTGAAGCTTTCTTT CASSPGRGTEAFF
TRBJ1-4 NA NA TRBV27 TGTGCCAGCAGTTCCAGGGAAGGTCAAAAACTGTTTTTT CASSSREGQKLFF
TRBJ1-1 NA NA TRBV6-1 TGTGCCAGCAGTGAAAGGACGGAGGGGAACACTGAAGCTTTCTTT CASSERTEGNTEAFF
TRBJ2-7 few NA TRBV11-2 TGTGCCAGCAGCTTAGACATCGGGTCGAACTACGAGCAGTACTTC CASSLDIGSNYEQYF
TRBJ1-1 once NA TRBV6-1 TGTGCCAGCAGCGTGCTAAACACTGAAGCTTTCTTT CASSVLNTEAFF